Listed here are 7 T cell receptor beta chains from one sample, sequenced in a study of PD-L1 blockade in urothelial cancer. Repertoires were generated with immunoSEQ multiplex PCR, while TCRdb's copy carries only in-frame clones and drops some. Of 15,000 to 20,000 clones listed, roughly nine tenths are singletons. The source material was PBMCs, sampled around atezolizumab (anti-PD-L1) treatment. Source of these receptors: a man in his fifties or sixties with urothelial cancer.

The CDR3 reads CAIRSGTGALNTEAFF. Here the CDR3 DNA reads TGTGCCATCAGATCCGGGACAGGGGCCTTGAACACTGAAGCTTTCTTT. This chain uses TRBV10-3 with TRBJ1-1; the match to TRBD1 covers 10 bases. V was clipped by 6 bases and J by 0 bases; unmatched bases: 7. There are 16 residues in the CDR3. Germline V CDR1 and CDR2: ENHRY, SYGVKD.

This chain joins TRBV7-2 and TRBJ1-1, with D hard to call. Trimming took 5 bases from V and 4 from J, leaving 14 bases between them. The CDR3 is 14 residues long. CDR1 and CDR2 (germline): SGHTA, FQGNSA. Here the CDR3 reads CASSPTVGGTEAFF. In DNA form, the CDR3 reads TGTGCCAGCAGCCCGACGGTCGGCGGCACTGAAGCTTTCTTT.

In nucleotides, the CDR3 is TGTGCCAGCAGAGAACCCGGGACAGGGGACGGGCAGTACTTC. This codes for CASREPGTGDGQYF. The chain couples TRBV2 to TRBJ2-7; 10 positions agree with TRBD1. The CDR3 is 14 amino acids. Trimming cost V 6 bases and J 9 bases; bases outside gene matches: 11. The germline CDR1 and CDR2 sequences are SNHLY and FYNNEI. The full variable domain, its missing parts supplied by reference TRBV2 and TRBJ2-7, is EPEVTQTPSHQVTQMGQEVILRCVPISNHLYFYWYRQILGQKVEFLVSFYNNEISEKSEIFDDQFSVERPDGSNFTLKIRSTKLEDSAMYFCASREPGTGDGQYFGPGTRLTVT.

This chain uses TRBV30 with TRBJ2-7, with 7 bases lining up with TRBD2. The CDR3 sequence is 12 residues long. The trim removed 2 bases at V and 6 bases at J, leaving 4 bases unmatched. Looked up from germline, CDR1 is GTSNPN and CDR2 is SVGIG (reference sequence). The CDR3 protein is CAWSRLAPEQYF. DNA for the CDR3: TGTGCCTGGAGTCGACTAGCTCCCGAGCAGTACTTC.

The rearrangement uses TRBV9 and TRBJ1-6; D perhaps matches TRBD1 (5 bases). This CDR3 region has 16 residues. Germline V gene lookup returns CDR1 SGDLS and CDR2 YYNGEE. V lost 4 bases to trimming and J lost 2 bases, with 13 bases between them. In DNA form, the CDR3 reads TGTGCCAGCAGCCCAGAGGAGGGGCCCTATAATTCACCCCTCCACTTT. Encoded protein: CASSPEEGPYNSPLHF.

V is TRBV10-2 and J is TRBJ2-7; tentative D call: TRBD1 (5 bases). The CDR3 is made up of 12 amino acids. Trimming took 6 bases from V and 2 from J, leaving 8 bases between them. Germline V gene lookup returns CDR1 WSHSY and CDR2 SAAADI. The CDR3: CASRGAAYEQYF. In nucleotides, the CDR3 is TGCGCCAGCAGAGGGGCCGCCTACGAGCAGTACTTC.

The chain joins TRBV11-3 to TRBJ1-5, with D unresolved. CDR1 and CDR2 (germline): SGHNT, YENEEA. There are 16 residues in the CDR3. V lost 3 bases and J lost 4, with 16 bases in between. The CDR3 protein is CASSFWRVRVNQPQHF. The CDR3 nucleotides are TGTGCCAGCAGCTTTTGGAGGGTCCGGGTAAATCAGCCCCAGCATTTT.